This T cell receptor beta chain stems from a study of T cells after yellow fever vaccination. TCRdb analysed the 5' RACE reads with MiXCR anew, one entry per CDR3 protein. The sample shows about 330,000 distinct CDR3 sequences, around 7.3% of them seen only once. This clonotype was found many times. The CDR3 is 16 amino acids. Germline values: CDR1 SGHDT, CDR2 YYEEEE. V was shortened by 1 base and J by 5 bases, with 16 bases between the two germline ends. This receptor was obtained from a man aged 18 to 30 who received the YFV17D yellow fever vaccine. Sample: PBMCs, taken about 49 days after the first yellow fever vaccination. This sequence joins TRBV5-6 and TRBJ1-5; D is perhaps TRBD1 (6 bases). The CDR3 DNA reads TGTGCCAGCAGCTTGTCCGCCGGGACACCAGATCAGCCCCAGCATTTT. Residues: CASSLSAGTPDQPQHF. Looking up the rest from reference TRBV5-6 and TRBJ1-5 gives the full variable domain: DAGVTQSPTHLIKTRGQQVTLRCSPKSGHDTVSWYQQALGQGPQFIFQYYEEEERQRGNFPDRFSGHQFPNYSSELNVNALLLGDSALYLCASSLSAGTPDQPQHFGDGTRLSIL.